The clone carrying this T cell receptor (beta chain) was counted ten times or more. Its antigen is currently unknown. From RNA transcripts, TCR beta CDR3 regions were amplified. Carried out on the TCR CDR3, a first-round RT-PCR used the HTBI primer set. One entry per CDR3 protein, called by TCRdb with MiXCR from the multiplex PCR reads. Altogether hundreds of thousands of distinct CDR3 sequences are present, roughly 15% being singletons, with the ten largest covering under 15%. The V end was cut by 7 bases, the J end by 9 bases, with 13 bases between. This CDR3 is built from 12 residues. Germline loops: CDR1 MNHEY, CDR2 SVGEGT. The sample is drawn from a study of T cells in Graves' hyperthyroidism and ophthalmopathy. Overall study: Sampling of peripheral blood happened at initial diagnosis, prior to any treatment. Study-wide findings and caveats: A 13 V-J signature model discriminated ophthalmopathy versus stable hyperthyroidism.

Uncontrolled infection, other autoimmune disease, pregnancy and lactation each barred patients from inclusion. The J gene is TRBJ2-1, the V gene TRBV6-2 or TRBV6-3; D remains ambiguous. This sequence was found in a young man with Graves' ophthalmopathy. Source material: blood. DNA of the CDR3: TGTGCCAGCACCCAAGAGGTTGGTGAGCAGTTCTTC. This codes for CASTQEVGEQFF.